This T cell receptor (beta chain) comes out of a study of blood T cells in healthy people across ages. The table lists this clonotype with a few counts. Its antigen is currently unknown. Relative to the germline gene, one junction end is altered; a read error may explain this. There are 13 residues in the CDR3. Germline CDR1 reads SGHTA; CDR2 reads FQGNSA. Overall study results and limits: Significant beta diversity loss was already apparent by age approximately 40, declining roughly linearly.

Then a second PCR, running about 6 to 11 cycles, was carried out with a sample-barcoded 5' primer and a J-beta primer mix. TCRdb processed the 5' RACE reads anew with MiXCR; each CDR3 protein has one entry. The table records 750,000 to 950,000 distinct CDR3 sequences, 29% of them present only once. The same data also contributed to another study, on T cells of mothers and their children. Per that study: Extracted RNA, in its entirety, went into cDNA synthesis at roughly 1.5 ug per 15 ul. Amplification in the second PCR used the M1S primer, which added sample barcodes and 2-4 random nucleotides.

The clonotype comes from a woman between 40 and 50 years old in good health. This chain connects TRBV7-2 to TRBJ2-1; no clear D. Sequenced input: blood. The CDR3, as DNA: TGTGCCAGCAGCCCCGGCTCCTACAACGAGCGGTTCTTC. Translated, it gives CASSPGSYNERFF.